One and the same sample provided the 14 T cell receptor beta chains below, sequenced in a study of T-cell reconstitution after alpha-beta-depleted transplantation in children. Unique molecular identifiers were incorporated during preparation of the TCRbeta library. TCRdb re-derived calls from the PCR reads in MiXCR, one entry per CDR3 protein. The sample carries about 400,000 distinct CDR3 sequences, 20% recorded once. Sequenced here: PBMCs from the stem cell graft donor, sampled from the stem cell graft. These receptors were obtained from a human donor who donated a stem cell graft to a child with acute myeloid leukemia.

This clonotype was found many times. The genes are TRBV27 and TRBJ1-5; D is perhaps TRBD1 (5 bases). The CDR3 is 14 residues long. Trimming removed 5 bases at V and 7 bases at J, with 15 bases between. Germline lookup yields CDR1 MNHEY and CDR2 SMNVEV (reference sequence). DNA of the CDR3: TGTGCCAGCAGTAAAAGACAGAGTCCGCAGCCCCAGCATTTT. Protein: CASSKRQSPQPQHF.

V and J are TRBV15 and TRBJ2-1; 7 positions agree with TRBD2. V gave up 0 bases and J gave up 4 bases; unmatched junction bases: 6. Per germline, CDR1 LNHNV and CDR2 YYDKDF (reference sequence). The length of the CDR3 is 16 residues. The CDR3 region has the DNA TGTGCCACCAGCAGAGATTTGGGGGAGGGATACAATGAGCAGTTCTTC. It specifies CATSRDLGEGYNEQFF. The variable domain in full, completed from reference TRBV15 and TRBJ2-1, reads DAMVIQNPRYQVTQFGKPVTLSCSQTLNHNVMYWYQQKSSQAPKLLFHYYDKDFNNEADTPDNFQSRRPNTSFCFLDIRSPGLGDTAMYLCATSRDLGEGYNEQFFGPGTRLTVL.

The chain joins TRBV29-1 to TRBJ1-2; D might be TRBD1 (6 bases). The ends were cut back, 5 bases at V and 8 bases at J, with 18 bases in the middle. This CDR3 is 13 amino acids long. The germline V gene has CDR1 SQVTM and CDR2 ANQGSEA. The CDR3 DNA reads as TGCAGCGTTCCGGGGCCGGGGGCGCAGGGCTACACCTTC. Protein: CSVPGPGAQGYTF.

This clonotype has only a few counts. The CDR3 bases are TGCGCCAGCAGCCAAGACAGGGGGCCTAGGAATGAGCAGTTCTTC. Its translation is CASSQDRGPRNEQFF. The V and J genes are TRBV5-1 and TRBJ2-1; 10 positions agree with TRBD1. With 4 bases clipped from V and 7 bases from J, the junction kept 8 bases outside the gene matches. This CDR3 has 15 amino acids. CDR1 and CDR2 from the germline V gene are SGHRS and YFSETQ.

In this sample, this clonotype turned up a few times. The chain has TRBV7-9 and TRBJ2-2; D gene unclear. The CDR3 has 15 amino acids. V was shortened by 0 bases and J by 3 bases, with 8 bases between the two germline ends. Per germline, CDR1 SEHNR and CDR2 FQNEAQ (reference sequence). The DNA of the CDR3 is TGTGCCAGCAGCTTAGCGCTTCAGGACACCGGGGAGCTGTTTTTT. This codes for CASSLALQDTGELFF.

This clonotype was recorded a few times. This chain links TRBV25-1 with TRBJ2-1; TRBD2 matches 8 bases. The CDR3 extends over 18 amino acids. The V gene's germline CDR1 is MGHDK and CDR2 SYGVNS. V dropped 1 base and J dropped 4; count of bases not matched to a gene: 12. Here the CDR3 DNA reads TGTGCCAGCAGTGAATGGCGGGAGGACAACCAATCGTACAATGAGCAGTTCTTC. This codes for CASSEWREDNQSYNEQFF. The full variable domain, rest sourced from reference TRBV25-1 and TRBJ2-1, is EADIYQTPRYLVIGTGKKITLECSQTMGHDKMYWYQQDPGMELHLIHYSYGVNSTEKGDLSSESTVSRIRTEHFPLTLESARPSHTSQYLCASSEWREDNQSYNEQFFGPGTRLTVL.

This clonotype was counted between two and nine times. This chain uses TRBV12-3 or TRBV12-4 with TRBJ2-1; 9 nucleotides align to TRBD2. The V and J ends lost 3 bases and 7 bases, in that order; junction bases with no gene match: 4. The CDR3 is 14 residues long. In DNA, the CDR3 is TGTGCCAGCAGTTTGGCGGGAGGGAAGAATGAGCAGTTCTTC. The encoded protein is CASSLAGGKNEQFF.

The rearrangement uses TRBV7-3 and TRBJ1-1; D is ambiguous. The length of the CDR3 is 13 residues. Germline V gives CDR1 SGHTA, CDR2 FQGTGA. Trimming removed 5 bases at V and 0 bases at J, with 7 bases between. The CDR3 here is CASSQTLNTEAFF. In DNA form, the CDR3 reads TGTGCCAGCAGCCAGACACTGAACACTGAAGCTTTCTTT.

The chain is built from TRBV12-3 or TRBV12-4 and TRBJ2-1; 9 bases are a match to TRBD2. This CDR3 region has 16 residues. V gave up 1 base and J gave up 7 bases; unmatched junction bases: 8. The CDR3 DNA is TGTGCCAGCAGTTTAGGGGCGGGAGGGGAAGGGAATGAGCAGTTCTTC. It codes for CASSLGAGGEGNEQFF.

The sample holds many counts of this clonotype. This chain uses TRBV12-3 or TRBV12-4 with TRBJ2-2; 8 bases agree with TRBD1. The CDR3 has 16 amino acids. V gave up 5 bases and J gave up 0 bases; unmatched junction bases: 5. CDR3 in DNA: TGTGCCAGCAGTCCGGACAGGGACCCGAACACCGGGGAGCTGTTTTTT. Protein: CASSPDRDPNTGELFF.

The rearrangement links TRBV5-6 to TRBJ2-1; 11 bases are a match to TRBD2. The length of the CDR3 is 14 residues. V lost 4 bases, J lost 10 bases, and 7 bases stayed unmatched. The germline V gene encodes CDR1 SGHDT and CDR2 YYEEEE. The CDR3 loop is CASSKLAGVKEQFF. CDR3 nucleotide sequence: TGTGCCAGCAGCAAACTAGCGGGAGTTAAAGAGCAGTTCTTC.

This sequence joins TRBV4-3 and TRBJ2-1; D gene ambiguous. CDR1 and CDR2 from the germline V gene are LGHNA and YSLEER. V gave up 0 bases and J gave up 7 bases, with 16 bases separating them. CDR3 length: 16 amino acids. The DNA of the CDR3 is TGCGCCAGCAGCCAAGATGGGTACACGTGGGGAAATGAGCAGTTCTTC. This translates into CASSQDGYTWGNEQFF.

The chain recombines TRBV29-1 with TRBJ2-5; D gene uncertain. V shed 4 bases and J shed 4 bases, with 13 bases lying between them. Germline V lookup: CDR1 SQVTM, CDR2 ANQGSEA. The CDR3 loop spans 13 amino acids. In DNA, the CDR3 is TGCAGCGTTGGTGGAGAAGCGCGAGAGACCCAGTACTTC. Translated: CSVGGEARETQYF.

This chain connects TRBV12-5 to TRBJ2-1; unclear D gene. Germline CDR1 reads LGHNT; CDR2 reads FRNRAP. Trimming stripped 3 bases from V and 8 bases from J, with 23 bases between. This CDR3 contains 17 residues. CDR3 sequence (DNA): TGTGCTAGTGGTTTCACCACTGAGTTTCATAGCCTCGATGAGCAGTTCTTC. Translation: CASGFTTEFHSLDEQFF. The variable domain in full, with the rest retrieved from reference TRBV12-5 and TRBJ2-1, is DARVTQTPRHKVTEMGQEVTMRCQPILGHNTVFWYRQTMMQGLELLAYFRNRAPLDDSGMPKDRFSAEMPDATLATLKIQPSEPRDSAVYFCASGFTTEFHSLDEQFFGPGTRLTVL.